A single sample is the source of the 26 T cell receptor beta chains below, sequenced in a study of blood T cell repertoires in COVID-19. Profiled with immunoSEQ multiplex PCR; TCRdb holds only in-frame clones, not every one. The data contain about 230,000 clones, around four fifths of them singletons. The sample taken for sequencing was peripheral blood. All receptors derive from a woman aged 70-85 years with active or convalescent COVID-19.

The V call is TRBV2, the J call TRBJ2-5, with D tentatively TRBD2 (5 bases). The germline V and J ends were trimmed by 10 bases and 5 bases, with 14 bases remaining between them. CDR3 size: 12 residues. Germline V gene lookup returns CDR1 SNHLY and CDR2 FYNNEI. CDR3 region: CATTSFGETQYF. The DNA of the CDR3 is TGTGCCACCACTAGTTTTGGGGAGACCCAGTACTTC. The variable domain in full, with the rest retrieved from reference TRBV2 and TRBJ2-5, is EPEVTQTPSHQVTQMGQEVILRCVPISNHLYFYWYRQILGQKVEFLVSFYNNEISEKSEIFDDQFSVERPDGSNFTLKIRSTKLEDSAMYFCATTSFGETQYFGPGTRLLVL.

The chain uses TRBV5-1 and TRBJ2-1, with 11 bases matching TRBD2. J gave up 7 bases and V 5 bases, and 8 bases lay outside the gene matches. This CDR3 region has 15 residues. Germline CDR1 and CDR2: SGHRS and YFSETQ. In nucleotides, the CDR3 is TGCGCCAGCAGAGGAACTAGCGGGAGAGGAAATGAGCAGTTCTTC. This gives the protein CASRGTSGRGNEQFF.

This clone was seen a few times. The rearrangement links TRBV19 to TRBJ2-1; 7 nucleotides match TRBD2. V dropped 3 bases and J dropped 9; count of bases not matched to a gene: 14. This CDR3 has 16 residues. Germline CDR1 reads LNHDA; CDR2 reads SQIVND (reference sequence). DNA of the CDR3: TGTGCCAGTAGTATTTCGGGACTACTTCTGGAGGGTGAGCAGTTCTTC. It is translated as CASSISGLLLEGEQFF. The variable domain in full, with the rest retrieved from reference TRBV19 and TRBJ2-1, is DGGITQSPKYLFRKEGQNVTLSCEQNLNHDAMYWYRQDPGQGLRLIYYSQIVNDFQKGDIAEGYSVSREKKESFPLTVTSAQKNPTAFYLCASSISGLLLEGEQFFGPGTRLTVL.

This sequence joins TRBV9 and TRBJ1-2, with TRBD1 matching 9 bases. Losses at the gene ends were 0 bases for V and 6 bases for J; bases not matched to a gene: 3. The CDR3 totals 14 residues. Germline V gives CDR1 SGDLS, CDR2 YYNGEE. CDR3 region: CASSVAGTGHGYTF. CDR3 coding DNA: TGTGCCAGCAGCGTAGCTGGGACAGGGCATGGCTACACCTTC.

The rearrangement joins TRBV30 to TRBJ1-4, with 10 bases identical to TRBD1. Germline V gene sequence: CDR1 GTSNPN, CDR2 SVGIG (reference sequence). The CDR3 covers 14 residues. Trimming cost V 2 bases and J 4 bases; bases outside gene matches: 1. The CDR3 loop reads CAWSRDRGNEKLFF. The CDR3 region has the DNA TGTGCCTGGAGTAGGGACAGGGGTAATGAAAAACTGTTTTTT.

This sequence joins TRBV1 and TRBJ2-2; TRBD1 is the table's D call and was not checked against the DNA. TRBV1 is a known pseudogene. CDR3 length: 17 amino acids. CDR3 in amino acids: CTSRRTDREVDTGELFF. The CDR3 region has the DNA TGCACCAGCAGGCGAACCGACAGGGAGGTTGACACCGGGGAGCTGTTTTTT.

The J gene is TRBJ1-3, the V gene TRBV18; unclear D gene. There are 16 residues in the CDR3. With 6 bases removed from V and 0 bases from J, the gap between germline ends came to 15 bases. The germline V gene encodes CDR1 KGHSH and CDR2 LQKENI. The CDR3 spells CASSPSQPSSGNTIYF. CDR3 sequence (DNA): TGTGCCAGCTCCCCGAGTCAGCCTAGCTCTGGAAACACCATATATTTT.

The V and J genes are TRBV28 and TRBJ1-5; D unclear. The CDR3 sequence is 14 residues long. V gave up 2 bases and J gave up 7 bases, with 12 bases separating them. Looked up from germline, CDR1 is MDHEN and CDR2 is SYDVKM. The CDR3 sequence is CASSLPHPGQPQHF. CDR3 sequence (DNA): TGTGCCAGCAGTTTACCTCATCCAGGACAGCCCCAGCATTTT.

The chain uses TRBV28 and TRBJ2-2; no reliable D call. From germline, CDR1 is MDHEN and CDR2 SYDVKM. This CDR3 has 12 amino acids. With 4 bases removed from V and 8 bases from J, the gap between germline ends came to 8 bases. As DNA, the CDR3 is TGTGCCAGCAGTTCGGAGTCGGGGGAGCTGTTTTTT. Its protein product is CASSSESGELFF.

The chain's CDR3 is CASSPATGGNSPLHF. The CDR3 DNA is TGCGCCAGCAGCCCAGCGACAGGGGGTAATTCACCCCTCCACTTT. The J gene is TRBJ1-6, the V gene TRBV5-1, with 9 bases matching TRBD1. With 4 bases clipped from V and 6 bases from J, the junction kept 5 bases outside the gene matches. Germline values: CDR1 SGHRS, CDR2 YFSETQ. The CDR3 is made up of 15 amino acids.

J is TRBJ1-2 and V is TRBV11-2; 8 bases fit TRBD1. After removal of 5 bases from V and 4 bases from J, the junction contained 9 bases not matched to a gene. Germline V gene data show CDR1 as SGHAT and CDR2 as FQNNGV. This CDR3 has 15 residues. The CDR3: CASSLRTGLSYGYTF. The CDR3 DNA follows: TGTGCCAGCAGCCTCAGGACAGGGCTTAGCTATGGCTACACCTTC.

V is TRBV7-9 and J is TRBJ1-2; 12 bases match TRBD1. Germline V CDR1 and CDR2: SEHNR, FQNEAQ (reference sequence). The CDR3 has 17 amino acids. V trimming: 5 bases; J trimming: 8 bases; junction bases outside the gene matches: 15. The CDR3 reads CASSLRGTGGAGRGYTF. The CDR3 region has the DNA TGTGCCAGCAGCCTCCGCGGGACAGGGGGCGCAGGAAGAGGCTACACCTTC.

The V and J genes are TRBV5-5 and TRBJ1-4; 9 bases fit TRBD1. The germline V gene has CDR1 SGHKS and CDR2 YYEKEE (reference sequence). With 4 bases clipped from V and 6 bases from J, the junction kept 10 bases outside the gene matches. The CDR3 runs to 16 residues. CDR3 loop: CASSAEVGTGHEKLFF. CDR3 DNA sequence: TGTGCCAGCAGCGCCGAGGTTGGGACAGGGCATGAAAAACTGTTTTTT.

The J gene is TRBJ2-7, the V gene TRBV7-9; TRBD2 is a possible D gene (5 bases). Trimming stripped 8 bases from V and 3 bases from J, with 11 bases between. This CDR3 has 12 amino acids. Per the germline V gene, CDR1 is SEHNR and CDR2 is FQNEAQ (reference sequence). The CDR3 nucleotides are TGTGCCAGCGAGGGCAGGAGCTACGAGCAGTACTTC. Its translation is CASEGRSYEQYF.

This clone was seen only once. The chain carries TRBV7-3 and TRBJ2-5; 8 bases are shared with TRBD2. The V and J ends lost 5 bases and 5 bases, in that order; junction bases with no gene match: 7. Germline assignment: CDR1 SGHTA and CDR2 FQGTGA. The CDR3 length is 14 residues. In nucleotides, the CDR3 is TGTGCCAGCAGCGTCGGGGGGGCCGGCGAGACCCAGTACTTC. Its translation: CASSVGGAGETQYF. The full variable domain, in which reference TRBV7-3 and TRBJ2-5 provide the parts outside the CDR3, is GAGVSQTPSNKVTEKGKYVELRCDPISGHTALYWYRQSLGQGPEFLIYFQGTGAADDSGLPNDRFFAVRPEGSVSTLKIQRTERGDSAVYLCASSVGGAGETQYFGPGTRLLVL.

This clone was seen a single time. The chain uses TRBV7-2 and TRBJ2-3; 7 bases fit TRBD2. This CDR3 spans 15 amino acids. Trimming cost V 5 bases and J 4 bases; bases outside gene matches: 9. The germline gives CDR1 SGHTA, CDR2 FQGNSA. The CDR3, as DNA: TGTGCCAGCAGCATCAGCGGGATTGGCGCAGATACGCAGTATTTT. Amino acid sequence: CASSISGIGADTQYF.

This clone occurred once. The chain uses TRBV3-1 (or the pseudogene TRBV3-2) and TRBJ2-1; 8 positions agree with TRBD2. This CDR3 contains 17 residues. CDR1 LGHDT and CDR2 YNNKEL come from the germline V gene (reference sequence). V trimming: 1 base; J trimming: 7 bases; junction bases outside the gene matches: 12. This CDR3 is CASSQVSGGSSWNEQFF. DNA of the CDR3: TGTGCCAGCAGCCAAGTAAGCGGGGGAAGTAGTTGGAATGAGCAGTTCTTC.

The chain has TRBV3-1 (or the pseudogene TRBV3-2) and TRBJ1-2; D remains unclear. The CDR3 totals 15 residues. Germline CDR1 is LGHDT and CDR2 is YNNKEL (reference sequence). V was clipped by 0 bases and J by 8 bases, with 16 bases between them. The CDR3 spells CASSQDDRVAQGYTF. CDR3 nucleotide sequence: TGTGCCAGCAGCCAAGATGACCGGGTGGCCCAGGGCTACACCTTC.

V usage is TRBV5-1 and J usage is TRBJ2-3; a weak D match, TRBD2 (6 bases). The germline V gene encodes CDR1 SGHRS and CDR2 YFSETQ. Trimming took 4 bases from V and 4 from J, leaving 10 bases between them. The CDR3 totals 13 residues. The DNA for the CDR3 is TGCGCCAGCAGCCCGTGGGGGGCAGATACGCAGTATTTT. It yields the protein CASSPWGADTQYF.

V is TRBV5-1 and J is TRBJ2-3, with D unresolved. The CDR3 contains 13 residues. Germline V gene lookup returns CDR1 SGHRS and CDR2 YFSETQ. Trimming removed 7 bases at V and 1 base at J, with 10 bases between. This CDR3 reads CASGQQGTDTQYF. CDR3 coding DNA: TGCGCCAGCGGTCAGCAGGGCACAGATACGCAGTATTTT. The whole variable domain, remainder taken from reference TRBV5-1 and TRBJ2-3, is KAGVTQTPRYLIKTRGQQVTLSCSPISGHRSVSWYQQTPGQGLQFLFEYFSETQRNKGNFPGRFSGRQFSNSRSEMNVSTLELGDSALYLCASGQQGTDTQYFGPGTRLTVL.

This chain uses TRBV18 with TRBJ1-2; tentatively, D is TRBD1 (5 bases). Trimming cost V 6 bases and J 11 bases, with 19 bases left between them. The CDR3 loop spans 13 amino acids. Germline-derived CDR1 and CDR2 are KGHSH and LQKENI. This chain's CDR3 is CASSSDTGKAYTF. The CDR3 nucleotides are TGTGCCAGCTCTTCTGATACAGGAAAAGCTTACACCTTC.

This sequence joins TRBV5-5 and TRBJ2-5; D not resolved. This CDR3 has 12 amino acids. Germline CDR1 and CDR2: SGHKS and YYEKEE (reference sequence). The V gene lost 2 bases and the J gene lost 6 bases, with 8 bases spanning the gap. In DNA, the CDR3 is TGTGCCAGCAGCTTAAGTGGGCAGACCCAGTACTTC. Encoded protein: CASSLSGQTQYF. Together with reference TRBV5-5 and TRBJ2-5, the CDR3 gives the full variable domain: DAGVTQSPTHLIKTRGQQVTLRCSPISGHKSVSWYQQVLGQGPQFIFQYYEKEERGRGNFPDRFSARQFPNYSSELNVNALLLGDSALYLCASSLSGQTQYFGPGTRLLVL.

The CDR3 protein is CSVTSRGLGGYTF. The CDR3 coding sequence is TGCAGCGTCACCTCCAGGGGCCTCGGGGGCTACACCTTC. The J gene is TRBJ1-2, the V gene TRBV29-1, with D possibly matching TRBD1 (6 bases). Looked up from germline, CDR1 is SQVTM and CDR2 is ANQGSEA. V was pared by 6 bases and J by 8 bases, with 19 bases between. This CDR3 is 13 amino acids long. Variable domain in full (rest from reference TRBV29-1 and TRBJ1-2): SAVISQKPSRDICQRGTSLTIQCQVDSQVTMMFWYRQQPGQSLTLIATANQGSEATYESGFVIDKFPISRPNLTFSTLTVSNMSPEDSSIYLCSVTSRGLGGYTFGSGTRLTVV.

The gene calls are TRBV6-1 and TRBJ1-2; no firm D call. This CDR3 spans 13 amino acids. With 1 base removed from V and 6 bases from J, the gap between germline ends came to 9 bases. Germline-derived CDR1 and CDR2 are MNHNS and SASEGT. The CDR3 DNA reads as TGTGCCAGCAGTGAAGGAATCAGTGATGGCTACACCTTC. Encoded protein: CASSEGISDGYTF.

The chain recombines TRBV5-1 with TRBJ1-6; a possible D gene is TRBD1 (5 bases). Trimming removed 1 base at V and 5 bases at J, with 10 bases between. The CDR3 totals 15 residues. Germline lookup yields CDR1 SGHRS and CDR2 YFSETQ. The CDR3 nucleotides read TGCGCCAGCAGCTTGCCGGGACTGAATAATTCACCCCTCCACTTT. Translating gives CASSLPGLNNSPLHF.

This chain joins TRBV14 and TRBJ1-6; tentatively, D is TRBD1 (5 bases). The germline CDR1 and CDR2 sequences are SGHDN and FVKESK. The V end lost 5 bases, the J end lost 2 bases, and 16 bases lay between the germline ends. The CDR3 consists of 17 residues. CDR3 residues: CASSLGAMFAYNSPLHF. Here the CDR3 DNA reads TGTGCCAGCAGCTTAGGGGCAATGTTTGCCTATAATTCACCCCTCCACTTT.